This T cell receptor beta chain was identified in a study of blood T cell repertoires in COVID-19. Study overall: In each case, the material was cDNA or gDNA derived from T cells, B-cell-depleted T cells, or PBMCs.

Germline V gene lookup returns CDR1 SGHDN and CDR2 FVKESK. CDR3 size: 16 residues. V shed 2 bases, J shed 3 bases, and the junction held 5 bases outside the gene matches. The authors' processing: By means of reference gene primer amplification, nucleated cell counts were estimated. Profiled with immunoSEQ multiplex PCR; TCRdb holds only in-frame clones, not every one. That table supplies the V and J calls and clone size; D and trimming were determined from the DNA. The sample lists about 20,000 clones, approximately 86% occurring once. The V call is TRBV14, the J call TRBJ2-1, with TRBD1 matching over 9 bases. The sequence came from a human donor in a cohort sampled during active COVID-19. Source material: peripheral blood. The CDR3 is CASSQTTGGNYNEQFF. The CDR3 nucleotides are TGTGCCAGCAGCCAAACGACAGGGGGGAACTACAATGAGCAGTTCTTC.